Listed here are 24 T cell receptor beta chains from one sample, sequenced in a study of beta chain features in type 1 diabetes. What was sequenced were expressed TCRB transcripts, since all of the isolated RNA had been reverse transcribed. TCRdb's table, derived via immunoSEQ multiplex PCR, lists solely in-frame clones and lacks some. The repertoire holds about 260,000 clones, around 68% seen once, with almost 0.055% in the top ten. Specimen: naive CD4+ T cells from blood. The receptors come from a man aged 25 to 40 in good health.

The gene calls are TRBV30 and TRBJ1-5; tentative D call: TRBD1 (5 bases). The V gene's germline CDR1 is GTSNPN and CDR2 SVGIG (reference sequence). This CDR3 comprises 15 residues. The ends were cut back, 0 bases at V and 4 bases at J, with 13 bases in the middle. CDR3 sequence reads: CAWSVGAGPNQPQHF. The CDR3 DNA sequence: TGTGCCTGGAGTGTTGGGGCAGGCCCAAATCAGCCCCAGCATTTT.

The chain is built from TRBV29-1 and TRBJ2-3; no definite D call. V lost 6 bases to trimming and J lost 1 base, with 14 bases between them. CDR3 size: 14 residues. CDR1 SQVTM and CDR2 ANQGSEA come from the germline V gene. DNA for the CDR3: TGCAGCGTCGCCTGGGCAGGCCGCACAGATACGCAGTATTTT. Translating gives CSVAWAGRTDTQYF.

The chain couples TRBV7-9 to TRBJ2-7; 7 nucleotides match TRBD2. There are 14 residues in the CDR3. With 0 bases clipped from V and 7 bases from J, the junction kept 6 bases outside the gene matches. Looked up from germline, CDR1 is SEHNR and CDR2 is FQNEAQ (reference sequence). This CDR3 is CASSLAGGPAEQYF. Written as DNA, the CDR3 is TGTGCCAGCAGCTTAGCGGGAGGGCCGGCTGAGCAGTACTTC.

V is TRBV30 and J is TRBJ1-1; tentative D call: TRBD1 (5 bases). From germline, CDR1 is GTSNPN and CDR2 SVGIG (reference sequence). The CDR3 covers 13 residues. V gave up 4 bases and J gave up 4 bases, with 13 bases separating them. The CDR3 bases are TGTGCCTGGATTTACAGGCCCAGCACTGAAGCTTTCTTT. Its translation: CAWIYRPSTEAFF.

The J gene is TRBJ2-2, the V gene TRBV30; possibly TRBD1 or TRBD2 for D (5 bases each). Germline V gene sequence: CDR1 GTSNPN, CDR2 SVGIG (reference sequence). The CDR3 covers 14 residues. V was clipped by 0 bases and J by 4 bases, with 9 bases between them. The CDR3 region has the DNA TGTGCCTGGAGTGTACCAGGGAGCACCGGGGAGCTGTTTTTT. Translation gives CAWSVPGSTGELFF.

The rearrangement uses TRBV4-3 and TRBJ2-5; D is unresolved. The germline CDR1 and CDR2 sequences are LGHNA and YSLEER. Trimming took 4 bases from V and 2 from J, leaving 8 bases between them. This CDR3 has 13 amino acids. Here the CDR3 reads CASSRAQQETQYF. CDR3 DNA sequence: TGCGCCAGCAGCCGGGCCCAGCAAGAGACCCAGTACTTC.

This clone was counted only a few times. V usage is TRBV6-5 and J usage is TRBJ2-3; perhaps TRBD2 as D (5 bases). Germline CDR1 is MNHEY and CDR2 is SVGAGI. Trimming shortened V by 4 bases and J by 4 bases, and 9 bases separated the two germline ends. The CDR3 length is 13 residues. CDR3 nucleotide sequence: TGTGCCAGCAGTTGGAGGAAGTCAGATACGCAGTATTTT. Translating gives CASSWRKSDTQYF.

With respect to this clone: Other DNA sequences from this sample encode an identical CDR3 as well. This CDR3 reads CAWSAGSDTQYF. The CDR3 nucleotides are TGTGCCTGGAGTGCCGGGTCAGATACGCAGTATTTT. The rearrangement links TRBV30 to TRBJ2-3, with D unresolved. Trimming pared 1 base from V and 4 bases from J, leaving 6 bases between. Germline V gene data show CDR1 as GTSNPN and CDR2 as SVGIG (reference sequence). CDR3 length: 12 amino acids.

The chain is built from TRBV5-1 and TRBJ2-3, with 8 bases that match TRBD2. Germline values: CDR1 SGHRS, CDR2 YFSETQ. Trimming cost V 4 bases and J 5 bases; bases outside gene matches: 12. The CDR3 totals 16 residues. For the CDR3, the DNA is TGCGCCAGCAGCGGAATCCTCGGGGGGGCCGTAGATACGCAGTATTTT. It specifies CASSGILGGAVDTQYF.

The rearrangement joins TRBV30 to TRBJ1-6; no firm D call. The germline V gene encodes CDR1 GTSNPN and CDR2 SVGIG (reference sequence). The V end lost 2 bases, the J end lost 8 bases, and 7 bases lay between the germline ends. CDR3 length equals 12 residues. This chain's CDR3 is CAWSFLYSPLHF. As DNA, the CDR3 is TGTGCCTGGAGTTTCCTCTATTCACCCCTCCACTTT.

This clone was counted a single time. The chain combines TRBV9 with TRBJ2-5; TRBD2 matches at 9 bases. The CDR3 has 16 residues. V was pared by 2 bases and J by 2 bases, with 7 bases of the junction left unmatched. The germline V gene encodes CDR1 SGDLS and CDR2 YYNGEE. CDR3: CASSVMTSGLQETQYF. CDR3 nucleotide sequence: TGTGCCAGCAGCGTCATGACTAGCGGTTTACAAGAGACCCAGTACTTC.

Concerning this clone itself: This sample includes further DNA sequences coding for the same CDR3. This chain connects TRBV30 to TRBJ2-5, with a weak D call TRBD1 (5 bases). In germline, CDR1 is GTSNPN, CDR2 SVGIG (reference sequence). This CDR3 contains 13 residues. The V gene lost 0 bases and the J gene lost 5 bases, with 10 bases spanning the gap. The CDR3 DNA sequence: TGTGCCTGGAGTGTACAGGCTGGGGAGACCCAGTACTTC. Amino acids: CAWSVQAGETQYF.

The J gene is TRBJ2-3, the V gene TRBV28; D is unclear. V was trimmed by 5 bases and J by 4 bases, leaving 10 bases between them. The germline V gene has CDR1 MDHEN and CDR2 SYDVKM. This CDR3 region has 13 residues. The CDR3 here is CASSLPPADTQYF. The CDR3 DNA is TGTGCCAGCAGTCTCCCTCCGGCAGATACGCAGTATTTT.

The gene calls are TRBV30 and TRBJ2-1; 7 bases are a match to TRBD1. Per germline, CDR1 GTSNPN and CDR2 SVGIG (reference sequence). With V trimmed by 2 bases and J by 0 bases, 4 bases remained unmatched. The length of the CDR3 is 15 residues. CDR3 amino acids: CAWSKRQGSYNEQFF. The CDR3 bases are TGTGCCTGGAGTAAGAGACAGGGCTCCTACAATGAGCAGTTCTTC.

The sample holds a few counts of this clone. The chain combines TRBV5-1 with TRBJ2-5, with TRBD1 matching over 7 bases. From germline, CDR1 is SGHRS and CDR2 YFSETQ. Trimming took 5 bases from V and 3 from J; bases not matched to a gene: 7. This CDR3 region has 14 residues. In nucleotides, the CDR3 is TGCGCCAGCAGGCCGGGACAGCCAGAAGAGACCCAGTACTTC. Translation: CASRPGQPEETQYF.

The chain carries TRBV15 and TRBJ2-6; D is undetermined. V lost 0 bases, J lost 0 bases, and 6 bases lay in between. Germline values: CDR1 LNHNV, CDR2 YYDKDF (reference sequence). The CDR3 sequence is 16 residues long. The CDR3 sequence is CATSRDEDSGANVLTF. The DNA for the CDR3 is TGTGCCACCAGCAGAGATGAGGACTCTGGGGCCAACGTCCTGACTTTC.

This rearrangement joins TRBV6-6 to TRBJ2-7, with D hard to call. V lost 5 bases and J lost 2, with 4 bases in between. The CDR3 contains 11 residues. CDR1 and CDR2 (germline): MNHNY, SVGAGI (reference sequence). CDR3 sequence: CASSIAYEQYF. CDR3 nucleotides: TGTGCCAGCAGTATTGCCTACGAGCAGTACTTC.

This clone was counted between two and nine times. Sequence at one end of the junction differs from germline and may be a read error. This chain uses TRBV29-1 with TRBJ2-2; D might be TRBD1 (6 bases). Germline CDR1 reads SQVTM; CDR2 reads ANQGSEA. The CDR3 length is 13 residues. The CDR3 DNA reads as TGCAGCGGTGAACGTCGGACAGCCGGGGAGCTGTTTTTT. Encoded protein: CSGERRTAGELFF.

Written as DNA, the CDR3 is TGTGCCAGTAGTCCACCGGGACTAAGCACAGATACGCAGTATTTT. Protein sequence: CASSPPGLSTDTQYF. J is TRBJ2-3 and V is TRBV19; 7 bases are shared with TRBD2. With V trimmed by 5 bases and J by 0 bases, 5 bases remained unmatched. CDR1 is LNHDA and CDR2 is SQIVND in the germline V gene (reference sequence). This CDR3 comprises 15 residues. The full variable domain, in which reference TRBV19 and TRBJ2-3 provide the parts outside the CDR3, is DGGITQSPKYLFRKEGQNVTLSCEQNLNHDAMYWYRQDPGQGLRLIYYSQIVNDFQKGDIAEGYSVSREKKESFPLTVTSAQKNPTAFYLCASSPPGLSTDTQYFGPGTRLTVL.

The sample holds one count of this clone. Here the CDR3 DNA reads TGCAGCGCCCGTGCCGGGGGAAGCAATCAGCCCCAGCATTTT. The encoded protein is CSARAGGSNQPQHF. This sequence joins TRBV29-1 and TRBJ1-5; possibly TRBD1 for D (5 bases). The CDR3 runs to 14 residues. Trimming cost V 7 bases and J 1 base, with 14 bases left between them. The V gene's germline CDR1 is SQVTM and CDR2 ANQGSEA.

CDR3 nucleotide sequence: TGTGCCAGCAGCTTGTACCAGGGGCGTACAAATGAGCAGTACTTC. As protein: CASSLYQGRTNEQYF. The rearrangement joins TRBV5-4 to TRBJ2-7; D might be TRBD1 (6 bases). Germline CDR1 SGHNT, CDR2 YYREEE (reference sequence). Trimming shortened V by 1 base and J by 7 bases, and 18 bases separated the two germline ends. This CDR3 has 15 amino acids.

The rearrangement links TRBV6-5 to TRBJ2-1, with D unresolved. Germline V CDR1 and CDR2: MNHEY, SVGAGI. The length of the CDR3 is 11 residues. V shed 2 bases and J shed 14 bases, with 10 bases lying between them. The CDR3 region has the DNA TGTGCCAGCAGTTACGTAGGAGTGAAGTTCTTC. Its translation: CASSYVGVKFF.

This rearrangement joins TRBV11-2 to TRBJ2-3, with TRBD2 matching over 8 bases. Germline trimming cut 4 bases from V and 10 bases from J; bases unmatched to any gene: 4. The CDR3 is 12 residues long. Germline V gene data show CDR1 as SGHAT and CDR2 as FQNNGV. The CDR3 here is CASSSGLASQYF. The CDR3 DNA sequence: TGTGCCAGCAGCTCAGGACTAGCCTCGCAGTATTTT.

The V and J genes are TRBV7-2 and TRBJ1-2; tentatively, D is TRBD1 (5 bases). Trimming removed 2 bases from V and 0 bases from J, with 16 bases in between. The CDR3 runs 17 residues. Germline loops: CDR1 SGHTA, CDR2 FQGNSA. The CDR3 DNA is TGTGCCAGCAGCTTAAAATCTGTCCAGGGAGCTAACTATGGCTACACCTTC. Its translation: CASSLKSVQGANYGYTF.